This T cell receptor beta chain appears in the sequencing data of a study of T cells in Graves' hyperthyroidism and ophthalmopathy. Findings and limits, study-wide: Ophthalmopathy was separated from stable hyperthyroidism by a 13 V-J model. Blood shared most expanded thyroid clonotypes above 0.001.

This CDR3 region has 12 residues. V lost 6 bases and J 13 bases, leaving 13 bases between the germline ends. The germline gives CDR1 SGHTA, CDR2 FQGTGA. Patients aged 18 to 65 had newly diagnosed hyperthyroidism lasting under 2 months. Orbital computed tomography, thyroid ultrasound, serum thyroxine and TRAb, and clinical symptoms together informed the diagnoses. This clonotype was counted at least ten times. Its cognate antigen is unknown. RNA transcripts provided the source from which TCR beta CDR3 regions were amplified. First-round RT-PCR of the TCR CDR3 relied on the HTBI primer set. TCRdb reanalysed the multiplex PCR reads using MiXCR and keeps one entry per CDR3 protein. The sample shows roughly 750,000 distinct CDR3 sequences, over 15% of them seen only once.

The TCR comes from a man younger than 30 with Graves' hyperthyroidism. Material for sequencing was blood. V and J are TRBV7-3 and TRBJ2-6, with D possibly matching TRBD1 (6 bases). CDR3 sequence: CASRGDTGVLTF. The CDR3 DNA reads TGTGCCAGCAGGGGGGACACCGGTGTCCTGACTTTC.